This T cell receptor (beta chain) derives from a study of blood T cell repertoires in COVID-19. Looking at the study overall: Acute and convalescent COVID-19 specimens originated in the United States, Italy and Spain. T cells, B-cell-depleted T cells, or PBMCs provided the cDNA or gDNA that served as material.

Original data processing: The authors estimated nucleated cell counts from reference gene primer amplification. Assay: immunoSEQ multiplex PCR; the TCRdb copy retains only in-frame clones and omits some. V and J calls and clone size are given by that table; D and trimming were obtained from the DNA. The data show some 260,000 clones, approximately 90% seen once. Deletions cut 1 base from V and 3 bases from J, with 8 bases between. Looked up from germline, CDR1 is SGHDT and CDR2 is YYEEEE. CDR3 length: 13 amino acids. The clonotype was recovered from a woman in her thirties or forties who had recovered from COVID-19. Sequenced sample: peripheral blood. V is TRBV5-6 and J is TRBJ2-7; no clear D gene. The DNA of the CDR3 is TGTGCCAGCAGCTTGTGGGCGAGCTACGAGCAGTACTTC. Translating gives CASSLWASYEQYF. The complete variable domain, with remaining parts taken from reference TRBV5-6 and TRBJ2-7, reads DAGVTQSPTHLIKTRGQQVTLRCSPKSGHDTVSWYQQALGQGPQFIFQYYEEEERQRGNFPDRFSGHQFPNYSSELNVNALLLGDSALYLCASSLWASYEQYFGPGTRLTVT.